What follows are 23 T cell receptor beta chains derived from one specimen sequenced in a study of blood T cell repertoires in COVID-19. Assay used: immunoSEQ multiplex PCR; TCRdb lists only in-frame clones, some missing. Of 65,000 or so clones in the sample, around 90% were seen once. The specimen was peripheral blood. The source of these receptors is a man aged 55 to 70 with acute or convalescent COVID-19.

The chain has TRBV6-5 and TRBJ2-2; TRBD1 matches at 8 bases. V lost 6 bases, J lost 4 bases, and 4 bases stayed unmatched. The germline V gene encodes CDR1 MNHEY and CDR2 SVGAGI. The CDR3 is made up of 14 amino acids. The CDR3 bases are TGTGCCAGCAGGGCGACAGGGGTCACCGGGGAGCTGTTTTTT. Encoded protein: CASRATGVTGELFF.

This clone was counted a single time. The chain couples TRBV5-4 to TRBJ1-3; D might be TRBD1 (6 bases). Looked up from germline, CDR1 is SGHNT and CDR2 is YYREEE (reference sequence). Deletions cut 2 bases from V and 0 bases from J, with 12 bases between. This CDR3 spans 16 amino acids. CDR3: CASSFPGARSGNTIYF. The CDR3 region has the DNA TGTGCCAGCAGCTTCCCAGGGGCCCGCTCTGGAAACACCATATATTTT.

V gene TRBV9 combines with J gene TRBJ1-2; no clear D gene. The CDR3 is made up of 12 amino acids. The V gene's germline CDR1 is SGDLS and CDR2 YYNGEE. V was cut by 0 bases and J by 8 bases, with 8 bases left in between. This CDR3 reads CASSVGATGYTF. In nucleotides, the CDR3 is TGTGCCAGCAGCGTAGGCGCGACAGGCTACACCTTC.

The CDR3 DNA reads as TGTGCCAGCATGACTGGACAGGGGGAGATGTGGAACACCATATATTTT. Protein sequence: CASMTGQGEMWNTIYF. The chain joins TRBV6-4 to TRBJ1-3; TRBD1 matches at 10 bases. This CDR3 is built from 16 residues. J lost 7 bases, V lost 7 bases, and 13 bases had no gene match. The germline V gene encodes CDR1 MRHNA and CDR2 SNTAGT.

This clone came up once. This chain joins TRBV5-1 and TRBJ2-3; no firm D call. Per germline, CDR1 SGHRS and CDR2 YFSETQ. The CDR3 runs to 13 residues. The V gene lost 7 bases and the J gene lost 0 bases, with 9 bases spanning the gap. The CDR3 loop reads CASGQVSTDTQYF. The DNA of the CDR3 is TGCGCCAGCGGCCAAGTTAGCACAGATACGCAGTATTTT. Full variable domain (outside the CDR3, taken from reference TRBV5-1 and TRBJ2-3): KAGVTQTPRYLIKTRGQQVTLSCSPISGHRSVSWYQQTPGQGLQFLFEYFSETQRNKGNFPGRFSGRQFSNSRSEMNVSTLELGDSALYLCASGQVSTDTQYFGPGTRLTVL.

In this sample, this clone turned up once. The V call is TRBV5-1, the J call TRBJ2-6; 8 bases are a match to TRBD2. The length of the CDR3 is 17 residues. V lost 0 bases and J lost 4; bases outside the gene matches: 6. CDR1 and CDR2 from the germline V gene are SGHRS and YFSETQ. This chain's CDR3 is CASSLASSGAGANVLTF. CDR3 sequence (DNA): TGCGCCAGCAGCTTGGCCAGTAGCGGGGCCGGGGCCAACGTCCTGACTTTC.

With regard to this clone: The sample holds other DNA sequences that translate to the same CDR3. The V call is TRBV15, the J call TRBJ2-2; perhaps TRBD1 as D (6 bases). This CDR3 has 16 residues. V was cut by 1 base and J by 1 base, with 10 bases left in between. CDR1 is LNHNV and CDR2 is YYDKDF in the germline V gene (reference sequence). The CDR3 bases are TGTGCCACCAGCAGAGTCCGGGGACAGAACACCGGGGAGCTGTTTTTT. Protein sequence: CATSRVRGQNTGELFF.

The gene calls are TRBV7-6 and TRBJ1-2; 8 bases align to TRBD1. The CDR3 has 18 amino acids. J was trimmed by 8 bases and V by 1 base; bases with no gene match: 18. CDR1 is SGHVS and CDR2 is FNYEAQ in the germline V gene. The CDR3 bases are TGTGCCAGCAGCTTAGTGTCGTCGGGACAGGTTATTAGTTGGGGCTACACCTTC. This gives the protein CASSLVSSGQVISWGYTF.

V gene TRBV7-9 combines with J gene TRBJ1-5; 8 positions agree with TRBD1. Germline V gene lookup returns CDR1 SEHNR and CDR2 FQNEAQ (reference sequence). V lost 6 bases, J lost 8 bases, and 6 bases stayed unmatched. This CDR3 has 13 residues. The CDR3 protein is CASRGTGEEPQHF. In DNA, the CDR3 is TGTGCCAGCAGAGGGACAGGAGAGGAGCCCCAGCATTTT.

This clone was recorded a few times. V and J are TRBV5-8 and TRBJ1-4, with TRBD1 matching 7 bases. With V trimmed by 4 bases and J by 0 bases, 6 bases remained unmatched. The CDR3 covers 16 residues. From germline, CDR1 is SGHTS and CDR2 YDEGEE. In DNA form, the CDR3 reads TGTGCCAGCAGCCCGGGACAGCTCCCAACTAATGAAAAACTGTTTTTT. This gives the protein CASSPGQLPTNEKLFF. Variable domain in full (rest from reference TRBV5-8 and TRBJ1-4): EAGVTQSPTHLIKTRGQQATLRCSPISGHTSVYWYQQALGLGLQFLLWYDEGEERNRGNFPPRFSGRQFPNYSSELNVNALELEDSALYLCASSPGQLPTNEKLFFGSGTQLSVL.

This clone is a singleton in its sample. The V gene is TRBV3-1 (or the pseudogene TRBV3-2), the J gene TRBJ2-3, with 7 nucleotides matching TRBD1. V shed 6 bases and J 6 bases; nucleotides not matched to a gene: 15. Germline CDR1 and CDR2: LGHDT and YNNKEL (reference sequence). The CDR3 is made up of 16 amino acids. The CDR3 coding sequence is TGTGCCAGCAGGCTAACCGGGACAGAGAATACTGATACGCAGTATTTT. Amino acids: CASRLTGTENTDTQYF.

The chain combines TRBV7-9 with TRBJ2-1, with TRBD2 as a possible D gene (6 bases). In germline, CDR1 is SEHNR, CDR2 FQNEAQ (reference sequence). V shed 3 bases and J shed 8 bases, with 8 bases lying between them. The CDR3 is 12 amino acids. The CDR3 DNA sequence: TGTGCCAGCAGCTTGCGGGGTCATGAGCAGTTCTTC. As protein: CASSLRGHEQFF.

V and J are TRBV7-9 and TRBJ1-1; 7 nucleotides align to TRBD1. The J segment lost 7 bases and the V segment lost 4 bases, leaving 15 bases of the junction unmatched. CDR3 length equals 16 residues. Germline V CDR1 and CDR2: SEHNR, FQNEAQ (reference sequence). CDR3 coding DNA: TGTGCCAGCAGCTCGTCCATACCTCAGGGGGTGCGTGAAGCTTTCTTT. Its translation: CASSSSIPQGVREAFF.

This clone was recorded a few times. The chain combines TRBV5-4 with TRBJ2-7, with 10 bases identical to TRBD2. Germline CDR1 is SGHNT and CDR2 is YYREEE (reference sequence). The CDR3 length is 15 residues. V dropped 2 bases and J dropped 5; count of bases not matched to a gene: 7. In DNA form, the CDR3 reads TGTGCCAGCAGCTTTCGGGCTAGCGGGGGCCACGAGCAGTACTTC. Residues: CASSFRASGGHEQYF.

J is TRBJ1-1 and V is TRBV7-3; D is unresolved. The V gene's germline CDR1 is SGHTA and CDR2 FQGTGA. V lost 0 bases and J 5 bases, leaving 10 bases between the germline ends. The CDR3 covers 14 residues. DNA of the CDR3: TGTGCCAGCAGCTTAACCGGGTCTGTGACTGAAGCTTTCTTT. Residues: CASSLTGSVTEAFF.

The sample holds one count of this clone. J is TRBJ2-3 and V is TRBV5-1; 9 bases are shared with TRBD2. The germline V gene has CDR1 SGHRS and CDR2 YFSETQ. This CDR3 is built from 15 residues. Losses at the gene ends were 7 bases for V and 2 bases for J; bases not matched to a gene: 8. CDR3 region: CASFKRGDPTDTQYF. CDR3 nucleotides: TGCGCCAGCTTCAAGCGGGGGGACCCCACAGATACGCAGTATTTT.

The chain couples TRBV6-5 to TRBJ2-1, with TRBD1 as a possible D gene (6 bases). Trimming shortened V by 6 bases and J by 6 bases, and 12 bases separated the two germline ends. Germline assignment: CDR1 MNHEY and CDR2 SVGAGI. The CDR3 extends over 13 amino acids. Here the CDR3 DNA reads TGTGCCAGCAGACGCGGACAGCCCAATGAGCAGTTCTTC. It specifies CASRRGQPNEQFF.

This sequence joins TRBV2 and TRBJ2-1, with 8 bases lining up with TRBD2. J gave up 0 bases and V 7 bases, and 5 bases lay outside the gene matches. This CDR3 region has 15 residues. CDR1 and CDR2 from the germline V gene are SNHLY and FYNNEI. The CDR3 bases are TGTGCCAGCACCTTAGCGGGAAGCTCCTACAATGAGCAGTTCTTC. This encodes CASTLAGSSYNEQFF.

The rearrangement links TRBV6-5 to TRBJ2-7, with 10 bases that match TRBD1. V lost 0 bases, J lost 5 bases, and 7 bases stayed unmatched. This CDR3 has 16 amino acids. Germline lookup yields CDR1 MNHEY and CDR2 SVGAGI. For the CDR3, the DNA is TGTGCCAGCAGTTACTCCAGGGGACAGGGGTACAACGAGCAGTACTTC. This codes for CASSYSRGQGYNEQYF.

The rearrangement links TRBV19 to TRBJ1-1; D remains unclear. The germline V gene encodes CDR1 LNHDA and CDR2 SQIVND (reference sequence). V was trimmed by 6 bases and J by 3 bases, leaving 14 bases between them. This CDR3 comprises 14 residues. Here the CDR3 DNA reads TGTGCCAGTAGCGGGGTTTTGTTCTACACTGAAGCTTTCTTT. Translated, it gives CASSGVLFYTEAFF.

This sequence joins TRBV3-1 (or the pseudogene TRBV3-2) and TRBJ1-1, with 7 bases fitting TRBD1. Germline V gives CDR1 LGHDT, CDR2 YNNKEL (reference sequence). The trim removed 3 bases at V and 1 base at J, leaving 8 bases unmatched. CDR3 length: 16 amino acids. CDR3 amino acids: CASSQGRRTGNTEAFF. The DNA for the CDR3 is TGTGCCAGCAGCCAGGGACGGAGGACAGGGAACACTGAAGCTTTCTTT.

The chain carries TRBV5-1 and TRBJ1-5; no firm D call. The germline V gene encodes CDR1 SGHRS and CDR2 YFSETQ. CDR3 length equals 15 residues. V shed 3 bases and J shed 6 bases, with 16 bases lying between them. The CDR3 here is CASSSQPNSGQPQHF. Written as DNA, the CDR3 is TGCGCCAGCAGCTCCCAGCCCAATTCGGGTCAGCCCCAGCATTTT.

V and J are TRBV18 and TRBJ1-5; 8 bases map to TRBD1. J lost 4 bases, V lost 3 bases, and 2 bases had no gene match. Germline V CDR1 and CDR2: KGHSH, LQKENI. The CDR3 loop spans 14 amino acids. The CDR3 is CASSPDRVNQPQHF. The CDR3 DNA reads TGTGCCAGCTCACCGGACAGGGTGAATCAGCCCCAGCATTTT.